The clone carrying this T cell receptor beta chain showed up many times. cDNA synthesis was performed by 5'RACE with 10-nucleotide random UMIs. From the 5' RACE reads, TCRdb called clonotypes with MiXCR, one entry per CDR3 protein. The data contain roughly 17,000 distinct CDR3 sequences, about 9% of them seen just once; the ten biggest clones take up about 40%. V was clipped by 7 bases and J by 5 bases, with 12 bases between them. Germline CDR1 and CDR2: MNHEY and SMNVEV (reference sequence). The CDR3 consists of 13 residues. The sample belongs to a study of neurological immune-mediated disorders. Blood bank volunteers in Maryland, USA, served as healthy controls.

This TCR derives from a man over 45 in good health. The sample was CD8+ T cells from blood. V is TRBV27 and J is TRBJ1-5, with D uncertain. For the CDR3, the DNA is TGTGCCAGCACCCAATGGCTCGATCAGCCCCAGCATTTT. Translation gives CASTQWLDQPQHF.